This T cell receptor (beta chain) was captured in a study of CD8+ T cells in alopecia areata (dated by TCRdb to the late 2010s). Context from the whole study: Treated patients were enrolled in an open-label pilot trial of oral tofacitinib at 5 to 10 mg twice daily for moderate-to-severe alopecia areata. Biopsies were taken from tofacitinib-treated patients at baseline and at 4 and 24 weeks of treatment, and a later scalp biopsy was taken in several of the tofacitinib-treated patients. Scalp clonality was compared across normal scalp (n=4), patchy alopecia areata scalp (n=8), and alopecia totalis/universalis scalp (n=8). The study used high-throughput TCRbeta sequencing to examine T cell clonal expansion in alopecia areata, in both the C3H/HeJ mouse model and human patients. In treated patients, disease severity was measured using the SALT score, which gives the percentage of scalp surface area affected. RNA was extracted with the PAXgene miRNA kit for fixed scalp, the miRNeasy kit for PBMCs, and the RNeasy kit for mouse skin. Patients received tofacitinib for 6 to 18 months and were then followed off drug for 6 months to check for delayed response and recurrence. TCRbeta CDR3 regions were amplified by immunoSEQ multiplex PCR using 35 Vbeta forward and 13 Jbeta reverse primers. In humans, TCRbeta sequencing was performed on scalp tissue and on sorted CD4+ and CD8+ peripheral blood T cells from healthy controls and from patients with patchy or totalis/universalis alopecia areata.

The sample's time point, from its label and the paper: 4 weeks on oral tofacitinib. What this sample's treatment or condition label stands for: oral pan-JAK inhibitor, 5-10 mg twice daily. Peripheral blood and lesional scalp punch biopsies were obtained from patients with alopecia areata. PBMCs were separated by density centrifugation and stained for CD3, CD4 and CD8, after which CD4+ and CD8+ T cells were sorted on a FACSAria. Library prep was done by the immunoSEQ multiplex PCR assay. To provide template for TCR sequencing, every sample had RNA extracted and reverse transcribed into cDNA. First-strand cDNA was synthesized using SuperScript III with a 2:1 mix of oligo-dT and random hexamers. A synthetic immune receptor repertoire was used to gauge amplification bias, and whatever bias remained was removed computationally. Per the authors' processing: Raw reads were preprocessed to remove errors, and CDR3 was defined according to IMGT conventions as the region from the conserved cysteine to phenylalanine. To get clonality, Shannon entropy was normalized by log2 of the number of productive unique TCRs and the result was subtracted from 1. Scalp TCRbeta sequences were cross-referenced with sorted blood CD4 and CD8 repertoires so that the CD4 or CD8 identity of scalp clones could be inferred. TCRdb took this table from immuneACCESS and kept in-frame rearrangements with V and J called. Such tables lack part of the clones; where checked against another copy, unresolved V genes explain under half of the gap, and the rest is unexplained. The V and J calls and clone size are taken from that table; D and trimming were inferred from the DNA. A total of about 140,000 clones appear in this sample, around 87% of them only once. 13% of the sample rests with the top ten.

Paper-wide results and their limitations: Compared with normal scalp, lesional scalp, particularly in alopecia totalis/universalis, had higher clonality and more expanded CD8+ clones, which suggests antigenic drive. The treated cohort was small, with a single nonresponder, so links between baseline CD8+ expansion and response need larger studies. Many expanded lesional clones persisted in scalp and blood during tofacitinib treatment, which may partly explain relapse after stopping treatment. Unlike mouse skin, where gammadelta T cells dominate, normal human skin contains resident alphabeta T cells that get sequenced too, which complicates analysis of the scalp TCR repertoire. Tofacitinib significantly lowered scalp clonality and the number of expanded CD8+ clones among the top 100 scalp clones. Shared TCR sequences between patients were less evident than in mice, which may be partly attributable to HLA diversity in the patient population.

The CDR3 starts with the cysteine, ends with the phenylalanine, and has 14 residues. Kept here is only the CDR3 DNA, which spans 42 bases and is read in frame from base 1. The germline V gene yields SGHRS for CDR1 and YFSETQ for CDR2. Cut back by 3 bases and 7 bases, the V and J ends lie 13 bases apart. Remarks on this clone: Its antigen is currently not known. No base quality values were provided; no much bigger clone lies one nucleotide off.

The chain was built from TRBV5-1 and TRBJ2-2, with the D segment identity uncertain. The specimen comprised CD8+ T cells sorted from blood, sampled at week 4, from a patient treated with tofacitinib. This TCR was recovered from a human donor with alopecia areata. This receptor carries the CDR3 CASSSPGGDGELFF. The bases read TGCGCCAGCAGCTCACCAGGTGGAGACGGGGAGCTGTTTTTT.